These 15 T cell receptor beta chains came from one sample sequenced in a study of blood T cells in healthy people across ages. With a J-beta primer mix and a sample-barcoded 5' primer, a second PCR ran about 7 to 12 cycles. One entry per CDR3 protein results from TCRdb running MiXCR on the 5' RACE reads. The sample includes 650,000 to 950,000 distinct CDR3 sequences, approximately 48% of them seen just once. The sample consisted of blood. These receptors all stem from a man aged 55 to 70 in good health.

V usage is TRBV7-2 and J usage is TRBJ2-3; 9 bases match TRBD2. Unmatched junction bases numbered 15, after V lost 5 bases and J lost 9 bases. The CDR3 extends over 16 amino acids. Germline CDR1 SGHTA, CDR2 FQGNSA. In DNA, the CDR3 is TGTGCCAGCAGCCCCTCTGGCGGGGGGGCCATTTTAACGCAGTATTTT. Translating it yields CASSPSGGGAILTQYF.

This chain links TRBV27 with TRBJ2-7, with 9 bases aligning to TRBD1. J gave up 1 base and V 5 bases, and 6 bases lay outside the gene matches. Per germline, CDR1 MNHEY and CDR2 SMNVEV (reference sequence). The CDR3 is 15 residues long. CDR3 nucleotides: TGTGCCAGCAGTAACATCGGGACAGGGTCCTACGAGCAGTACTTC. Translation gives CASSNIGTGSYEQYF.

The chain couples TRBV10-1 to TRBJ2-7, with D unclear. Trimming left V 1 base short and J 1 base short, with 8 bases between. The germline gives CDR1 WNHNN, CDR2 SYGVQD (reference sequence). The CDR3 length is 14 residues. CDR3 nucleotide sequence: TGCGCCAGCAGTGAGTTGGCAGGATCCTACGAGCAGTACTTC. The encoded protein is CASSELAGSYEQYF.

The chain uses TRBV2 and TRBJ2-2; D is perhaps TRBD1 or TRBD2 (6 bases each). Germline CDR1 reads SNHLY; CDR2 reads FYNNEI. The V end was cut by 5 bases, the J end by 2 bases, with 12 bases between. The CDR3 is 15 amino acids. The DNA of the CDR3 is TGTGCCAGCAGTCGGAGGGGGATTAACACCGGGGAGCTGTTTTTT. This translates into CASSRRGINTGELFF.

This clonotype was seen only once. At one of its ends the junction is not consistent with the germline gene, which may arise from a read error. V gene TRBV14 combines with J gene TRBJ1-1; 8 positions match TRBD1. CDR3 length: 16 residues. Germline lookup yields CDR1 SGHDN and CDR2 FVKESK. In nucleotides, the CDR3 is TGTGCCAGCAGCCCGACAGGGGCCGGTGGAAGCACTGGAGCTTTCTTT. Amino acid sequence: CASSPTGAGGSTGAFF.

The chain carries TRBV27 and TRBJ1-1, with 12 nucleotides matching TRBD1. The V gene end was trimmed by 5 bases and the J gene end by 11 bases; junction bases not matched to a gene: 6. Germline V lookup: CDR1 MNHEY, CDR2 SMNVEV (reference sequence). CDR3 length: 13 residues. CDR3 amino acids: CASSPPGQGAAFF. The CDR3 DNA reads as TGTGCCAGCAGTCCTCCGGGACAGGGGGCCGCTTTCTTT.

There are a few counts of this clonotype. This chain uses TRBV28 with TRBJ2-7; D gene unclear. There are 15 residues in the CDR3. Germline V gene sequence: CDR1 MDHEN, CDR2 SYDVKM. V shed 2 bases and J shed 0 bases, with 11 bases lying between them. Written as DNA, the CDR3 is TGTGCCAGCAGTTTACGTGCCAGGAGCTCCTACGAGCAGTACTTC. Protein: CASSLRARSSYEQYF. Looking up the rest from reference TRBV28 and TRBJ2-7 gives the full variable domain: DVKVTQSSRYLVKRTGEKVFLECVQDMDHENMFWYRQDPGLGLRLIYFSYDVKMKEKGDIPEGYSVSREKKERFSLILESASTNQTSMYLCASSLRARSSYEQYFGPGTRLTVT.

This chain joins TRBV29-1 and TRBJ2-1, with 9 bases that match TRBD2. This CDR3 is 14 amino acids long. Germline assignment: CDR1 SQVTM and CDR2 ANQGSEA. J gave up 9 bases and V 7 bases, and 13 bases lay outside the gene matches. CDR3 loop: CSGRGLAHVGEQFF. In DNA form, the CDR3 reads TGCAGCGGAAGGGGACTAGCCCATGTGGGTGAGCAGTTCTTC.

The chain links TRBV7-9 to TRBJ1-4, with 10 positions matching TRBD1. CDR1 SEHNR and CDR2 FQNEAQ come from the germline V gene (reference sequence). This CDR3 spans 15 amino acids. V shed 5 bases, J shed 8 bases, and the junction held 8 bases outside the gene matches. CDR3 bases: TGTGCCAGCAGCCAAACCGGGACAGGGGACGAAAAACTGTTTTTT. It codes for CASSQTGTGDEKLFF.

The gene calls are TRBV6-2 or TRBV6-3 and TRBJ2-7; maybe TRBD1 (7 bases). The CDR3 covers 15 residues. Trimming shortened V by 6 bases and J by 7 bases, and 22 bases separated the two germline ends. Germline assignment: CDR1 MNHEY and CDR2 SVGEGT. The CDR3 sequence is CASSQAAQGTGEQYF. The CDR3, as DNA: TGTGCCAGCAGCCAGGCGGCACAGGGGACTGGAGAGCAGTACTTC.

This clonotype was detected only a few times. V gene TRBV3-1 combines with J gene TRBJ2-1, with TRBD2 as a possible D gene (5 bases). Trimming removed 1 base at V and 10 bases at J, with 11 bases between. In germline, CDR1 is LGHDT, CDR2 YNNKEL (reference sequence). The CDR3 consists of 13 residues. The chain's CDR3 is CASSQAGIGEQFF. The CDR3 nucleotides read TGTGCCAGCAGCCAAGCCGGGATTGGAGAGCAGTTCTTC.

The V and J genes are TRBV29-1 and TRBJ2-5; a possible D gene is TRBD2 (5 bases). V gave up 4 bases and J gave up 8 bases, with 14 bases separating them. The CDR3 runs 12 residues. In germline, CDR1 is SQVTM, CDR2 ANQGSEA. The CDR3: CSVGHLEDTQYF. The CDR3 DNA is TGCAGCGTTGGCCATTTGGAGGATACCCAGTACTTC. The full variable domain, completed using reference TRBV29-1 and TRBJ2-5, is SAVISQKPSRDICQRGTSLTIQCQVDSQVTMMFWYRQQPGQSLTLIATANQGSEATYESGFVIDKFPISRPNLTFSTLTVSNMSPEDSSIYLCSVGHLEDTQYFGPGTRLLVL.

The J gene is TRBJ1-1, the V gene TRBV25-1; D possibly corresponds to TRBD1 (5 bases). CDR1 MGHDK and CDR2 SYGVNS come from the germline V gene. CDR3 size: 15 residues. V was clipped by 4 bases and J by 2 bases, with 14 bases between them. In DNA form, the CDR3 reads TGTGCCAGCAGTGCTATTCTTCAGGGAAACACTGAAGCTTTCTTT. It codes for CASSAILQGNTEAFF.

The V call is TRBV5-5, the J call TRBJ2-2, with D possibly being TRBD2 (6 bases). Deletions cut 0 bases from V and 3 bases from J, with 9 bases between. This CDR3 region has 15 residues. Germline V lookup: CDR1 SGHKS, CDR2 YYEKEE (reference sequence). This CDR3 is CASSLGDSYTGELFF. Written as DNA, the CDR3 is TGTGCCAGCAGCTTGGGGGACTCATACACCGGGGAGCTGTTTTTT.

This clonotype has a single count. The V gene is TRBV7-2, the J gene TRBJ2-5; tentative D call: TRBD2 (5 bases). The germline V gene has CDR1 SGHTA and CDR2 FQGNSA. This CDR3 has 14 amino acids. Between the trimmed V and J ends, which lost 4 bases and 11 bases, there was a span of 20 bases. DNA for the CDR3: TGTACCAGCAGCTCGTTAAACGGGGTTTGGGAGCAGTACTTC. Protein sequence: CTSSSLNGVWEQYF.